The clone carrying this T cell receptor beta chain was seen only a few times. What it binds is not known. The length of the CDR3 is 15 residues. Deletions cut 5 bases from V and 2 bases from J, with 10 bases between. Germline lookup yields CDR1 SGHAT and CDR2 FQNNGV. This sample is drawn from a study of blood T cells in healthy people across ages. Study as a whole: There was about one barcoded beta molecule captured by template switching per two T cells. Study-level findings and limits: There were more naive CD4+ cells and higher diversity in long-lived donors than in aged donors.

A sample-barcoded 5' primer and a J-beta primer mix were used in a second PCR of roughly 7 to 12 cycles. Each cDNA molecule was tagged by a template-switch adaptor that had 12 random nucleotides. TCRdb redid the calling of the 5' RACE reads with MiXCR, one entry per CDR3 protein. The sample records some 1.8 million distinct CDR3 sequences, roughly two fifths being singletons. V and J are TRBV11-2 and TRBJ2-6; no definite D call. This receptor was identified in a human donor in good health. Material: blood. CDR3 region: CASSALVPGANVLTF. DNA of the CDR3: TGTGCCAGCAGCGCCTTAGTCCCTGGGGCCAACGTCCTGACTTTC.